These 22 T cell receptor beta chains were sequenced from one sample in a study of blood T cell repertoires in COVID-19. The method was immunoSEQ multiplex PCR; TCRdb's version includes in-frame clones alone and lacks a portion of them. Of about 280,000 clones in the sample, less than 85% were seen once. Sequencing was performed on PBMCs or T cells enriched from blood (not recorded which). Receptors originate from a woman in her 50s who had recovered from COVID-19.

The chain has TRBV19 and TRBJ1-4, with TRBD1 as a possible D gene (6 bases). Germline V lookup: CDR1 LNHDA, CDR2 SQIVND (reference sequence). With 5 bases removed from V and 6 bases from J, the gap between germline ends came to 10 bases. The CDR3 covers 13 residues. The CDR3 is CASSRGADEKLFF. The CDR3 nucleotides are TGTGCCAGTAGTCGGGGGGCTGATGAAAAACTGTTTTTT.

The CDR3 protein is CASSASLAGSLEQFF. CDR3 DNA sequence: TGTGCCAGCAGCGCCTCTCTAGCGGGGAGCTTAGAGCAGTTCTTC. This chain connects TRBV9 to TRBJ2-1; TRBD2 aligns across 9 bases. With V trimmed by 3 bases and J by 10 bases, 11 bases remained unmatched. The CDR3 loop spans 15 amino acids. The germline gives CDR1 SGDLS, CDR2 YYNGEE.

The V gene is TRBV12-3 or TRBV12-4, the J gene TRBJ1-5; 7 nucleotides align to TRBD1. This CDR3 contains 13 residues. V lost 7 bases, J lost 5 bases, and 5 bases stayed unmatched. The CDR3 region is CASKQGRHQPQHF. The CDR3 DNA reads TGTGCCAGCAAACAGGGGCGGCATCAGCCCCAGCATTTT.

The CDR3 DNA is TGTGCCAGCAGAAAGGAGGGGACCTATGGCTACACCTTC. It translates to CASRKEGTYGYTF. The chain employs TRBV2 and TRBJ1-2; a possible D gene is TRBD1 (5 bases). The germline V gene has CDR1 SNHLY and CDR2 FYNNEI. Between the trimmed V and J ends, which lost 6 bases and 4 bases, there was a span of 12 bases. The CDR3 loop spans 13 amino acids. Combining the CDR3 with reference TRBV2 and TRBJ1-2 gives the whole variable domain EPEVTQTPSHQVTQMGQEVILRCVPISNHLYFYWYRQILGQKVEFLVSFYNNEISEKSEIFDDQFSVERPDGSNFTLKIRSTKLEDSAMYFCASRKEGTYGYTFGSGTRLTVV.

This clone occurred once. The gene calls are TRBV6-2 or TRBV6-3 and TRBJ2-7; 12 nucleotides align to TRBD2. CDR3 length equals 15 residues. Trimming cost V 5 bases and J 3 bases; bases outside gene matches: 5. Germline loops: CDR1 MNHEY, CDR2 SVGEGT. CDR3 nucleotide sequence: TGTGCCAGCAGTACCCGACTAGCGGGAGTCTACGAGCAGTACTTC. The encoded protein is CASSTRLAGVYEQYF.

This sequence joins TRBV20-1 and TRBJ1-5, with 7 bases fitting TRBD1. V shed 3 bases and J 0 bases; nucleotides not matched to a gene: 11. The germline V gene has CDR1 DFQATT and CDR2 SNEGSKA (reference sequence). This CDR3 region has 17 residues. Written as DNA, the CDR3 is TGCAGTGCTAGTGATCTAGGGGGCGGACATAGCAATCAGCCCCAGCATTTT. It specifies CSASDLGGGHSNQPQHF.

The chain employs TRBV3-1 (or the pseudogene TRBV3-2) and TRBJ1-6, with unresolved D. The germline V and J ends were trimmed by 0 bases and 7 bases, with 7 bases remaining between them. The CDR3 totals 14 residues. From germline, CDR1 is LGHDT and CDR2 YNNKEL (reference sequence). The DNA for the CDR3 is TGTGCCAGCAGCCAAGAAGCCGAGAATTCACCCCTCCACTTT. Translated, it gives CASSQEAENSPLHF.

This rearrangement joins TRBV2 to TRBJ1-2, with D possibly being TRBD1 (6 bases). This CDR3 region has 18 residues. Germline loops: CDR1 SNHLY, CDR2 FYNNEI. Trimming pared 0 bases from V and 2 bases from J, leaving 19 bases between. The CDR3 nucleotides are TGTGCCAGCAGTGAAGCGCTTCGGGGGAGGGGGAGCAACTATGGCTACACCTTC. It specifies CASSEALRGRGSNYGYTF. Together with reference TRBV2 and TRBJ1-2, the CDR3 gives the full variable domain: EPEVTQTPSHQVTQMGQEVILRCVPISNHLYFYWYRQILGQKVEFLVSFYNNEISEKSEIFDDQFSVERPDGSNFTLKIRSTKLEDSAMYFCASSEALRGRGSNYGYTFGSGTRLTVV.

V gene TRBV7-9 combines with J gene TRBJ2-1; D call uncertain. CDR3 length: 12 residues. Germline values: CDR1 SEHNR, CDR2 FQNEAQ (reference sequence). V shed 3 bases and J shed 5 bases, with 5 bases lying between them. The CDR3 bases are TGTGCCAGCAGCTTCCAGAACAATGAGCAGTTCTTC. Translation gives CASSFQNNEQFF.

Comments on this clone: Other DNA sequences in the sample encode the same CDR3. CDR3 region: CAWSGTSGYNEQFF. The DNA for the CDR3 is TGTGCCTGGAGTGGGACTAGCGGGTACAATGAGCAGTTCTTC. The chain couples TRBV30 to TRBJ2-1; 11 nucleotides line up with TRBD2. J was trimmed by 4 bases and V by 1 base; bases with no gene match: 0. The CDR3 length is 14 residues. Germline lookup yields CDR1 GTSNPN and CDR2 SVGIG (reference sequence).

The chain is built from TRBV11-2 and TRBJ2-7; 9 nucleotides align to TRBD1. The CDR3 contains 18 residues. V lost 0 bases, J lost 0 bases, and 9 bases stayed unmatched. Germline lookup yields CDR1 SGHAT and CDR2 FQNNGV. The CDR3 sequence is CASSLDWAGTGLSYEQYF. DNA of the CDR3: TGTGCCAGCAGCTTAGATTGGGCCGGGACAGGGCTCTCCTACGAGCAGTACTTC.

The chain couples TRBV7-9 to TRBJ1-2; D is uncertain. The CDR3 covers 14 residues. Looked up from germline, CDR1 is SEHNR and CDR2 is FQNEAQ (reference sequence). V dropped 5 bases and J dropped 4 bases, with 14 bases sitting between them. CDR3 region: CASSQAGMSYGYTF. DNA for the CDR3: TGTGCCAGCAGCCAGGCGGGGATGAGCTATGGCTACACCTTC. The full variable domain, its missing parts supplied by reference TRBV7-9 and TRBJ1-2, is DTGVSQNPRHKITKRGQNVTFRCDPISEHNRLYWYRQTLGQGPEFLTYFQNEAQLEKSRLLSDRFSAERPKGSFSTLEIQRTEQGDSAMYLCASSQAGMSYGYTFGSGTRLTVV.

This clone was seen only once. This chain uses TRBV7-2 with TRBJ2-3, with 11 positions matching TRBD2. The CDR3 is 16 residues long. Trimming cost V 3 bases and J 3 bases; bases outside gene matches: 5. Germline V gene data show CDR1 as SGHTA and CDR2 as FQGNSA. CDR3: CASSLEGLAETDTQYF. In nucleotides, the CDR3 is TGTGCCAGCAGCTTGGAGGGACTAGCGGAGACAGATACGCAGTATTTT.

The V gene is TRBV28, the J gene TRBJ2-3; 9 nucleotides agree with TRBD1. The CDR3 runs to 15 residues. Germline V CDR1 and CDR2: MDHEN, SYDVKM. Unmatched junction bases numbered 17, after V lost 7 bases and J lost 12 bases. CDR3 sequence reads: CASTKGDREVSGQYF. CDR3 DNA: TGTGCCAGCACCAAGGGGGACAGGGAGGTATCAGGACAGTATTTT.

The sample holds one count of this clone. The chain uses TRBV6-4 and TRBJ2-1; 10 bases fit TRBD2. In germline, CDR1 is MRHNA, CDR2 SNTAGT. CDR3 length: 15 amino acids. Trimming removed 3 bases from V and 6 bases from J; junction bases left unmatched: 5. The CDR3 protein is CASSELAGGINEQFF. For the CDR3, the DNA is TGTGCCAGCAGTGAATTAGCGGGAGGCATCAATGAGCAGTTCTTC.

The rearrangement uses TRBV6-4 and TRBJ2-4; 11 bases align to TRBD2. The CDR3 covers 15 residues. Germline V gives CDR1 MRHNA, CDR2 SNTAGT. V lost 6 bases and J lost 3; bases outside the gene matches: 4. In DNA, the CDR3 is TGTGCCAGCAGCCCTAGCGGGGGGAACAAAAACATTCAGTACTTC. Protein product: CASSPSGGNKNIQYF.

In its sample, this clone was seen a few times. V usage is TRBV15 and J usage is TRBJ1-2; D possibly corresponds to TRBD1 (6 bases). Looked up from germline, CDR1 is LNHNV and CDR2 is YYDKDF (reference sequence). Between the trimmed V and J ends, which lost 3 bases and 6 bases, there was a span of 14 bases. The CDR3 has 14 amino acids. DNA of the CDR3: TGTGCCACCAGCAGCGTAAACCCAGGGGATGGCTACACCTTC. Translating it yields CATSSVNPGDGYTF.

The rearrangement links TRBV30 to TRBJ1-6; D not certain. Germline V lookup: CDR1 GTSNPN, CDR2 SVGIG (reference sequence). Trimming left V 4 bases short and J 5 bases short, with 6 bases between. The CDR3 is 12 amino acids. The CDR3 sequence is CAWTGNNSPLHF. CDR3 nucleotides: TGTGCCTGGACAGGCAATAATTCACCCCTCCACTTT. Full variable domain (remainder filled in from reference TRBV30 and TRBJ1-6): SQTIHQWPATLVQPVGSPLSLECTVEGTSNPNLYWYRQAAGRGLQLLFYSVGIGQISSEVPQNLSASRPQDRQFILSSKKLLLSDSGFYLCAWTGNNSPLHFGNGTRLTVT.

This clone was detected a few times. The chain links TRBV28 to TRBJ1-3; 7 bases align to TRBD1. The V gene end was trimmed by 10 bases and the J gene end by 2 bases; junction bases not matched to a gene: 5. The CDR3 runs 13 residues. Germline lookup yields CDR1 MDHEN and CDR2 SYDVKM. CDR3 sequence (DNA): TGTGCCACCGAAGGGGGCCCTGGAAACACCATATATTTT. Translation gives CATEGGPGNTIYF.

Written as DNA, the CDR3 is TGTGCCAGCAGTTGCCCGGGGTACGAAAACATTCAGTACTTC. It translates to CASSCPGYENIQYF. The V and J genes are TRBV6-9 and TRBJ2-4, with D perhaps matching TRBD2 (5 bases). The CDR3 has 14 residues. V lost 4 bases and J lost 5, with 12 bases in between. CDR1 is MNHGY and CDR2 is SVAAGI in the germline V gene.

This chain connects TRBV30 to TRBJ1-1; 8 nucleotides line up with TRBD1. The length of the CDR3 is 12 residues. Germline V CDR1 and CDR2: GTSNPN, SVGIG (reference sequence). The CDR3 region is CARSRGHTEAFF. CDR3 bases: TGTGCAAGAAGCAGGGGGCACACTGAAGCTTTCTTT.

This rearrangement joins TRBV7-9 to TRBJ1-2, with D possibly being TRBD1 (5 bases). The CDR3 is 14 amino acids. In germline, CDR1 is SEHNR, CDR2 FQNEAQ (reference sequence). V was cut by 5 bases and J by 8 bases, with 18 bases left in between. CDR3 nucleotides: TGTGCCAGCAGCCTAAAGGCCAGGGCAGGAGGCTACACCTTC. Amino acids: CASSLKARAGGYTF.